The T cell receptor (beta chain) under discussion was sequenced for a study of cytomegalovirus exposure and HLA in healthy donors. Unrecorded immune exposures were likely, despite nominal health at sampling. J lost 4 bases, V lost 4 bases, and 3 bases had no gene match. Germline lookup yields CDR1 SGHRS and CDR2 YFSETQ. The CDR3 consists of 15 residues. PCR used 60 Vbeta primers and 13 Jbeta primers. TCRdb's copy holds only in-frame clones and misses some; the assay was immunoSEQ multiplex PCR. The table lists just over 150,000 clones, under 80% of them singletons. Only a few counts were recorded for this clone.

This receptor was obtained from a female donor in good health and CMV-seronegative. Source material: PBMCs. V gene TRBV5-1 combines with J gene TRBJ2-1, with 12 bases that match TRBD2. The CDR3: CASSEGTSGYNEQFF. The DNA for the CDR3 is TGCGCCAGCAGCGAGGGGACTAGCGGGTACAATGAGCAGTTCTTC.